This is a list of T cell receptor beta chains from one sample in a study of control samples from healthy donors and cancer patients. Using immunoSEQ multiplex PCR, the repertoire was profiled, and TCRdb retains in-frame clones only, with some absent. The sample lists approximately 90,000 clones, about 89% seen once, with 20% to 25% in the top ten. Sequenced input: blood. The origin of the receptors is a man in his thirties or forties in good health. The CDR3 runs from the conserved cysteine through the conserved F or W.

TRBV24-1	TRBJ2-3	CAIGASTDTQYF
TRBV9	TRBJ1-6	CASSVGDRSYNSPLHF
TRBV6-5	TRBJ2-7	CASTRTGTYEQYF
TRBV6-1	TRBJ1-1	CASSEGGKNTEAFF
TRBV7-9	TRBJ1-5	CASSLGDRGNQPQHF
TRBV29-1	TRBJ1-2	CSVVNSTGGYTF
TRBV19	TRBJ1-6	CASSIGQGGNSPLHF
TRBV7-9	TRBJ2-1	CASSSILGTNEQFF
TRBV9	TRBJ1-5	CASSPGGGSNQPQHF
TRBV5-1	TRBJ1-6	CASSRYSPGQVNSPLHF
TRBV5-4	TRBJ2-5	CASSRDPRRETQYF
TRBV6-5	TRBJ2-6	CASRLDGSGANVLTF
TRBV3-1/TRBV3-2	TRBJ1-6	CASSQEGQGHRSYNSPLHF
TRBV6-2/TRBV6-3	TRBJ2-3	CASSPRGRVPDTQYF
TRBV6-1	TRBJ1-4	CASSEGQALGEKLFF
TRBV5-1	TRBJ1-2	CASSLTGDNYGYTF
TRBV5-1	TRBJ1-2	CASSLGQGWDGYTF
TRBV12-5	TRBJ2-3	CASGLVVGTDTQYF
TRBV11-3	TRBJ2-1	CASSSGGGVAYNEQFF
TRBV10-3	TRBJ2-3	CAISESAGYTNQVDTQYF
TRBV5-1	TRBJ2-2	CASSLSGAGELFF
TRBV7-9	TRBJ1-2	CASSSQGRDGYTF
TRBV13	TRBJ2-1	CASTKTTTSGSNEQFF
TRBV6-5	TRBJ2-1	CASSYSGTGSSSQFF
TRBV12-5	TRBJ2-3	CASGLASGGLTDTQYF
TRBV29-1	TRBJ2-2	CSVGQAGTANTGELFF
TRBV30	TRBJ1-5	CAWSVGYNQPQHF
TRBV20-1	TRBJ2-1	CSAQIQPGQFF
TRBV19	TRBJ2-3	CASSYQAASTDTQYF
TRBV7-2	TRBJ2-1	CASSLGRQSYNEQFF
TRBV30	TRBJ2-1	CAWSVGEQFF